Listed below are T cell receptor beta chains from one sample, sequenced in a study of shared clonotypes between healthy human individuals. Profiled with immunoSEQ multiplex PCR; TCRdb holds only in-frame clones, not every one. The data show some 2,000,000 clones, roughly 96% seen once. The sequenced sample was naive CD4+ T cells sorted from blood. Every receptor here comes from a man aged 18 to 35 in good health. The CDR3 runs from the conserved cysteine through the conserved F or W. A D gene is named only where the DNA matches it firmly. Size values are once, few and many counts, or a class for expanded clones, and some rows have none.

V gene	D gene	J gene	clone size	CDR3 DNA	CDR3 protein
TRBV5-1	.	TRBJ2-7	once	TGCGCCAGCAGCTTGGGGTTGACCTACGAGCAGTACTTC	CASSLGLTYEQYF
TRBV12-5	.	TRBJ1-1	.	TGTGCTAGCCTACTAAGCATGAACACTGAAGCTTTCTTT	CASLLSMNTEAFF
TRBV5-1	.	TRBJ1-6	.	TGCGCCAGCAGCTTGGGGAGTCCTAATTCACCCCTCCACTTT	CASSLGSPNSPLHF
TRBV7-6	.	TRBJ2-2	.	TGTGCCAGCAGCTTAGCTCTCGCGGTGAACACCGGGGAGCTGTTTTTT	CASSLALAVNTGELFF
TRBV6-1	.	TRBJ1-1	once	TGTGCCAGCAGTGCCGTCACCAACTATGAAGCTTTCTTT	CASSAVTNYEAFF
TRBV19	.	TRBJ2-3	.	TGTGCCAGCGGAGAAGATACTAGCACAGATACGCAGTATTTT	CASGEDTSTDTQYF
TRBV10-3	.	TRBJ1-1	.	TGTGCCATCAGTGCACAGTTGAACACTGAAGCTTTCTTT	CAISAQLNTEAFF
TRBV10-3	TRBD2	TRBJ2-3	.	TGTGCCATCAGTGACGCGACTAGCGGGGGGGCCACAGATACGCAGTATTTT	CAISDATSGGATDTQYF
TRBV6-1	.	TRBJ1-5	.	TGTGCCAGCGCCGAATTGGGCCCCAATCAGCCCCAGCATTTT	CASAELGPNQPQHF
TRBV18	.	TRBJ1-5	.	TGTGCCAGCTCACCCGGTAGGAGCGATCAGCCCCAGCATTTT	CASSPGRSDQPQHF
TRBV28	.	TRBJ1-1	.	TGTGCCAGCACTAGGCGGGCGGTGAACACTGAAGCTTTCTTT	CASTRRAVNTEAFF
TRBV18	TRBD2	TRBJ2-3	.	TGTGCCAGCTCACCAATCACTAGCGGGACTAGCACAGATACGCAGTATTTT	CASSPITSGTSTDTQYF